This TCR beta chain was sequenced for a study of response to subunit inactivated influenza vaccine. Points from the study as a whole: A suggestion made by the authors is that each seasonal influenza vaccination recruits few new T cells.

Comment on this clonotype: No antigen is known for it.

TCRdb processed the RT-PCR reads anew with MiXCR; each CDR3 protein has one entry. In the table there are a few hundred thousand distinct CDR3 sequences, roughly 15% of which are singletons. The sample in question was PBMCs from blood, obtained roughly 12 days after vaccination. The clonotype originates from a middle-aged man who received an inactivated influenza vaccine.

The CDR3 bases are TGTGCCAGCAGATCGAGGCCTAGGGGGTCTGTGGGAACTGAAGCTTTCTTT. This translates into CASRSRPRGSVGTEAFF. The chain links TRBV27 to TRBJ1-1, with a weak D call TRBD1 (6 bases). The V and J ends lost 6 bases and 5 bases respectively, with 25 bases between them. The CDR3 has 17 amino acids. CDR1 and CDR2 from the germline V gene are MNHEY and SMNVEV (reference sequence).